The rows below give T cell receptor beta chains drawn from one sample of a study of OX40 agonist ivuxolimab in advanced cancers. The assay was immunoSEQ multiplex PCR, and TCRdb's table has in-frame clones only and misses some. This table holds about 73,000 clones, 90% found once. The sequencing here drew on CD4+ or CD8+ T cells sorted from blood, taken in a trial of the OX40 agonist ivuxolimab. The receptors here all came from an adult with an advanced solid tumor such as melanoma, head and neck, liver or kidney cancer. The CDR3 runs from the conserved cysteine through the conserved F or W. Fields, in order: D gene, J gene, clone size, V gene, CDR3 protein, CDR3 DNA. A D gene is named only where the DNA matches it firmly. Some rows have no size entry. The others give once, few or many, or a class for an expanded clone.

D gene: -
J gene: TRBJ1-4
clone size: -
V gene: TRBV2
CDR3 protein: CASSLQSTATNEKLFF
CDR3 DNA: TGTGCCAGCAGTCTACAGTCGACCGCAACTAATGAAAAACTGTTTTTT

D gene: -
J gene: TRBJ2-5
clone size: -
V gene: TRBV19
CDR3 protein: CASSIARGNQETQYF
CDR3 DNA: TGTGCCAGTAGTATCGCACGGGGAAACCAAGAGACCCAGTACTTC

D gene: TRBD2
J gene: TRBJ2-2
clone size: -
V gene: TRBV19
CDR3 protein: CASSIRTSGRVTGELFF
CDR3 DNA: TGTGCCAGTAGTATTAGGACTAGCGGGAGGGTAACCGGGGAGCTGTTTTTT

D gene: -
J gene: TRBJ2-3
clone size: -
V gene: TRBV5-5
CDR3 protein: CASSFEVTDTQYF
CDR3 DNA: TGTGCCAGCAGCTTTGAGGTCACAGATACGCAGTATTTT

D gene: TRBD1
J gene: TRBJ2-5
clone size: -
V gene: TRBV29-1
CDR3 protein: CSATGGSETQYF
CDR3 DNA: TGCAGCGCAACAGGGGGTTCCGAGACCCAGTACTTC

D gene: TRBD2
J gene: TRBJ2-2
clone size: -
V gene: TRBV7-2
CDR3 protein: CASTLFPGGGDTGELFF
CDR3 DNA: TGTGCCAGCACCCTCTTCCCGGGAGGTGGCGACACCGGGGAGCTGTTTTTT

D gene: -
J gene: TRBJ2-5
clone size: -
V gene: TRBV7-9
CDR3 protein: CASSLVGERIETQYF
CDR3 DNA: TGTGCCAGCAGCTTAGTCGGGGAACGGATAGAGACCCAGTACTTC

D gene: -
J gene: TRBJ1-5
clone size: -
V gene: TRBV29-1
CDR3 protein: CSAQTSDQPQHF
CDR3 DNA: TGCAGCGCTCAGACGTCTGATCAGCCCCAGCATTTT

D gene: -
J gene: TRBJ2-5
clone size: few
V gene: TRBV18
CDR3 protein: CASSAGQQETQYF
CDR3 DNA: TGTGCCAGCTCAGCAGGACAGCAAGAGACCCAGTACTTC

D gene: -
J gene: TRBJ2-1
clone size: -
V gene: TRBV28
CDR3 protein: CASSTAGGTNEQFF
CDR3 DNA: TGTGCCAGCAGTACAGCGGGCGGTACAAATGAGCAGTTCTTC

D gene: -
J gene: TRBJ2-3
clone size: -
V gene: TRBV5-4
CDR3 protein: CASSKRDSRTDTQYF
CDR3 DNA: TGTGCCAGCAGCAAGCGGGACAGTCGCACAGATACGCAGTATTTT